This T cell receptor (beta chain) was retrieved from a study of cytomegalovirus exposure and HLA in healthy donors. General study points: Most of the TCR beta V segments (in an earlier analysis) were productive either about 90% or about 30% of the time. Some segments of the V type, notably TRBV6-2 and TRBV6-3, were excluded as indistinguishable.

Use of 60 Vbeta and 13 Jbeta primers characterized the PCR. The assay was immunoSEQ multiplex PCR, and TCRdb's table has in-frame clones only and misses some. In the table there are roughly 100,000 clones, under 80% of which are singletons. A remark on this clone: The target antigen is unknown.

The germline CDR1 and CDR2 sequences are SGHTA and FQGNSA. CDR3 length: 14 amino acids. The sequence came from a man aged 35-49 years in good health and CMV-seronegative. J is TRBJ2-5 and V is TRBV7-2, with 8 bases fitting TRBD1. The DNA end lines up better with TRBJ2-7; the J call may be wrong. The sequenced sample was PBMCs. The CDR3 protein is CASSLPGQGYEQYF. The CDR3 nucleotides are TGTGCCAGCAGCTTGCCAGGACAGGGATACGAGCAGTACTTC.